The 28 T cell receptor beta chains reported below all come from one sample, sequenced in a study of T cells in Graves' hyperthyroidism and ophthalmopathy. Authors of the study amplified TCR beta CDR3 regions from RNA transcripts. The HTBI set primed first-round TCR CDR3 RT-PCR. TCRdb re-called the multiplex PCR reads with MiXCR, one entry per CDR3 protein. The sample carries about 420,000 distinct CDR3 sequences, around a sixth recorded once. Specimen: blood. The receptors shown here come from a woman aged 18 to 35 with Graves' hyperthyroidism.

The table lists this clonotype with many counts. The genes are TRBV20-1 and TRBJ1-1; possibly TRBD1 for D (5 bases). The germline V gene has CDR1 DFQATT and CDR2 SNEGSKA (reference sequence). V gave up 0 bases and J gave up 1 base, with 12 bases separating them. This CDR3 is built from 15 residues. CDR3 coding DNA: TGCAGTGCTAGAGATGGGCAGGGCTGGAACACTGAAGCTTTCTTT. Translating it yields CSARDGQGWNTEAFF.

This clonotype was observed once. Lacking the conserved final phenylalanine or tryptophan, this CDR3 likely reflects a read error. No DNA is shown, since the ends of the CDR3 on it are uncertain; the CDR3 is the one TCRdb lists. The CDR3 reads CASSSGTGNNSPLRL. This chain joins TRBV28 and TRBJ1-6; no DNA check was done on the table's D call, TRBD1. The CDR3 extends over 15 residues, inclusive of both ends. The germline CDR1 and CDR2 sequences are MDHEN and SYDVKM.

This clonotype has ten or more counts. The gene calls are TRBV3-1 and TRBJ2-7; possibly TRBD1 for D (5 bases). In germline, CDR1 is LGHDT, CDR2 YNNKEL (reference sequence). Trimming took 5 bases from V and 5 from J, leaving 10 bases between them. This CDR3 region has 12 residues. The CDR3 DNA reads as TGTGCCAGCAGCGCCAGCAGGGACGAGCAGTACTTC. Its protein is CASSASRDEQYF.

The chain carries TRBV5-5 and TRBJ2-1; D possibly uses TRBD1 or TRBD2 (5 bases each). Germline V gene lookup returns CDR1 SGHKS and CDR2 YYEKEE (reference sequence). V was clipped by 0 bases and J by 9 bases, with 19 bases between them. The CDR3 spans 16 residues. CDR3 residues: CASSLAGPTPSAEQFF. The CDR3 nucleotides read TGTGCCAGCAGCTTGGCGGGACCTACCCCCTCGGCTGAGCAGTTCTTC.

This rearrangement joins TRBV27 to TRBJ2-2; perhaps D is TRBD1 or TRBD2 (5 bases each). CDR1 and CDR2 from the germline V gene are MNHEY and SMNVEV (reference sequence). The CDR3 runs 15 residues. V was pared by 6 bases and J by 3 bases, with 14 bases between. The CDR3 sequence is CASRPLGRYTGELFF. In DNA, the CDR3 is TGTGCCAGCAGACCCTTGGGACGATACACCGGGGAGCTGTTTTTT.

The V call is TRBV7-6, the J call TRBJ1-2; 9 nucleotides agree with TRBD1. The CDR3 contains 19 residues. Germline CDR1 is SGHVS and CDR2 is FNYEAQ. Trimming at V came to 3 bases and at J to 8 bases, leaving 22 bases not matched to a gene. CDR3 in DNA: TGTGCCAGCAGCTTTCCCGTTTTGTCTTGGGACAGGGATTCGGGAGGCTACACCTTC. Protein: CASSFPVLSWDRDSGGYTF.

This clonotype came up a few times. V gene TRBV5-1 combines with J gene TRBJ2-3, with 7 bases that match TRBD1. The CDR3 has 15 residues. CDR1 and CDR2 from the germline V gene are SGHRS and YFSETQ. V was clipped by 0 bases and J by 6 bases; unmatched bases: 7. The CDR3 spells CASSLGKGAGDTQYF. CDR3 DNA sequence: TGCGCCAGCAGCTTGGGCAAGGGGGCCGGTGATACGCAGTATTTT.

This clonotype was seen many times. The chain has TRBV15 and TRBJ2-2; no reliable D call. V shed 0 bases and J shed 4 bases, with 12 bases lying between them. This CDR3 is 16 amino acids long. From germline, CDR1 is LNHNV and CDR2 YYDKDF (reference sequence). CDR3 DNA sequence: TGTGCCACCAGCAGAGATGGACCGGACGGCACCGGGGAGCTGTTTTTT. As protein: CATSRDGPDGTGELFF.

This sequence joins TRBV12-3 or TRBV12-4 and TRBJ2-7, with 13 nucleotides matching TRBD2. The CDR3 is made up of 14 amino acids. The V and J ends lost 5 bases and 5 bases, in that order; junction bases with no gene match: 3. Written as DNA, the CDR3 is TGTGCCAGCAGTCCACTAGCGGGGGGGGACGAGCAGTACTTC. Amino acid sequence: CASSPLAGGDEQYF.

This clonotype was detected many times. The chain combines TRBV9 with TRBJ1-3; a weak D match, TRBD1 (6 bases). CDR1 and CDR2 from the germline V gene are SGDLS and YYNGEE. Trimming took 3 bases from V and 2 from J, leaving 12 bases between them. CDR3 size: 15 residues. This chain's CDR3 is CASSETGKPGNTIYF. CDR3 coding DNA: TGTGCCAGCAGCGAAACAGGGAAGCCTGGAAACACCATATATTTT.

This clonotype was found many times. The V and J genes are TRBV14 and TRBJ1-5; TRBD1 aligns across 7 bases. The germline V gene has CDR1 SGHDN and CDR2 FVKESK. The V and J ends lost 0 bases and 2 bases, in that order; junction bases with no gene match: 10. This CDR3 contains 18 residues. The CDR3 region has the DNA TGTGCCAGCAGCCAAGACCGAGGGGACAGTCCGGGCAATCAGCCCCAGCATTTT. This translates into CASSQDRGDSPGNQPQHF.

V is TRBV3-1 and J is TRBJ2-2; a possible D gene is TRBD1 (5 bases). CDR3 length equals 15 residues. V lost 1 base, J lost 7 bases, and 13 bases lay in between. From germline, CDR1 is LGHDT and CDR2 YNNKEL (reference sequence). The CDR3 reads CASSQVTAGSGELFF. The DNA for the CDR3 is TGTGCCAGCAGCCAAGTGACAGCCGGCAGCGGGGAGCTGTTTTTT.

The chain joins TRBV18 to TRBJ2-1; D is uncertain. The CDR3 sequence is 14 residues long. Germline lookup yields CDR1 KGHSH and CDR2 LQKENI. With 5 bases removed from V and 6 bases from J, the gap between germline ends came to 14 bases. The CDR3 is CASSGQTASNEQFF. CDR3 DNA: TGTGCCAGCTCAGGGCAGACTGCAAGCAATGAGCAGTTCTTC.

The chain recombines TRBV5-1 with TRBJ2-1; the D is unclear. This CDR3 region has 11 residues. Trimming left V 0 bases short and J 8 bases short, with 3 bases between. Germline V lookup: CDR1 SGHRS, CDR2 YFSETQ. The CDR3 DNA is TGCGCCAGCAGCTTGGACGATGAGCAGTTCTTC. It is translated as CASSLDDEQFF.

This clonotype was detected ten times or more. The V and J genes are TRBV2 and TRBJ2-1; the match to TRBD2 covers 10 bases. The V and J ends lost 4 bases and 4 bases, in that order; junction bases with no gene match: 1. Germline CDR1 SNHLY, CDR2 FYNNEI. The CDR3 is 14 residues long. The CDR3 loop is CASSALAGYNEQFF. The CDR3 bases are TGTGCCAGCAGTGCACTAGCGGGATACAATGAGCAGTTCTTC.

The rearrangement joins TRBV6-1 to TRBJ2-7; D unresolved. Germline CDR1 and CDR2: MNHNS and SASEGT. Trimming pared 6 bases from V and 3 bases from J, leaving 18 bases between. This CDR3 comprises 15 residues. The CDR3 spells CASSYRPALGYEQYF. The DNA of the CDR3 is TGTGCCAGCAGCTATCGGCCTGCGTTGGGCTACGAGCAGTACTTC.

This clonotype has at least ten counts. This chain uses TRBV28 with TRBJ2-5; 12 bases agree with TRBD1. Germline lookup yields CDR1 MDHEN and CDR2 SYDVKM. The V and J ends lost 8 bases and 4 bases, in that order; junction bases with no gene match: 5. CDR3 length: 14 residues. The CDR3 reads CASSGTGGGETQYF. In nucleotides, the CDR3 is TGTGCCAGCTCTGGGACAGGGGGCGGAGAGACCCAGTACTTC.

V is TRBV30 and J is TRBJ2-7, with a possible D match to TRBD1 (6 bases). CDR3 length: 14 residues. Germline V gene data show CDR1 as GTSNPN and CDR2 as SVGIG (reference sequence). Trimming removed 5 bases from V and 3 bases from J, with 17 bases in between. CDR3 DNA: TGTGCCTGGTCCGCAGGGGCTTACTTCTACGAGCAGTACTTC. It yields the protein CAWSAGAYFYEQYF. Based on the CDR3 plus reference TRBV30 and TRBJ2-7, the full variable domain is SQTIHQWPATLVQPVGSPLSLECTVEGTSNPNLYWYRQAAGRGLQLLFYSVGIGQISSEVPQNLSASRPQDRQFILSSKKLLLSDSGFYLCAWSAGAYFYEQYFGPGTRLTVT.

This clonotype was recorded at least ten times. CDR3 region: CASSLQSSEAFF. As DNA, the CDR3 is TGTGCCAGCAGCTTGCAGAGCTCTGAAGCTTTCTTT. J is TRBJ1-1 and V is TRBV11-2; D gene unclear. Germline V gives CDR1 SGHAT, CDR2 FQNNGV. The V end was cut by 3 bases, the J end by 6 bases, with 8 bases between. CDR3 length: 12 amino acids.

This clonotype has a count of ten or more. As DNA, the CDR3 is TGCGCCAGCTGTTATGGGGCGGGAGTCAACGAGCAGTACTTC. Its protein is CASCYGAGVNEQYF. The chain carries TRBV5-1 and TRBJ2-7; TRBD2 agrees at 7 bases. This CDR3 comprises 14 residues. The germline V gene has CDR1 SGHRS and CDR2 YFSETQ. Trimming at V came to 7 bases and at J to 5 bases, leaving 12 bases not matched to a gene.

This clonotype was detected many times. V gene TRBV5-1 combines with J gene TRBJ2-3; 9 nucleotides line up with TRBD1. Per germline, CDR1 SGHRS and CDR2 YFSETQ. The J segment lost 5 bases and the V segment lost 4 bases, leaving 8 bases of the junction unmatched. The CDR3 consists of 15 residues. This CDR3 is CASSILQGALDTQYF. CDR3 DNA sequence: TGCGCCAGCAGCATACTACAGGGGGCACTAGATACGCAGTATTTT.

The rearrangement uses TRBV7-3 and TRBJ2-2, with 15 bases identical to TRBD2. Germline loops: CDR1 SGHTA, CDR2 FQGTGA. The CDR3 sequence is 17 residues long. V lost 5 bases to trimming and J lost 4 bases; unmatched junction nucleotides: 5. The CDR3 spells CASSPRTSGRATGELFF. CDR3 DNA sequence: TGTGCCAGCAGCCCACGGACTAGCGGGAGGGCCACCGGGGAGCTGTTTTTT. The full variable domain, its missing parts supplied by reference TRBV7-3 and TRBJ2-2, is GAGVSQTPSNKVTEKGKYVELRCDPISGHTALYWYRQSLGQGPEFLIYFQGTGAADDSGLPNDRFFAVRPEGSVSTLKIQRTERGDSAVYLCASSPRTSGRATGELFFGEGSRLTVL.

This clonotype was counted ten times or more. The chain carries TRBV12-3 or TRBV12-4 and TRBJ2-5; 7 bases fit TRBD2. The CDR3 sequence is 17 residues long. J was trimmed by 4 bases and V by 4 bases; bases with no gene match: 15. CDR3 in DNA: TGTGCCAGCAGTTCAGTTGATGGGAGGGCAAAGAGAGAGACCCAGTACTTC. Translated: CASSSVDGRAKRETQYF.

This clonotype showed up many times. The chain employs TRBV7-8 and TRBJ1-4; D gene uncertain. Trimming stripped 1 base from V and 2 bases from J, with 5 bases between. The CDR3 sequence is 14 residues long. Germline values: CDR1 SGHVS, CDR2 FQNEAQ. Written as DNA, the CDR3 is TGTGCCAGCAGCTTAGGCGGGACTAATGAAAAACTGTTTTTT. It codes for CASSLGGTNEKLFF. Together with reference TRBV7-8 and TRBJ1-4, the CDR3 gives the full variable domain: GAGVSQSPRYKVAKRGQDVALRCDPISGHVSLFWYQQALGQGPEFLTYFQNEAQLDKSGLPSDRFFAERPEGSVSTLKIQRTQQEDSAVYLCASSLGGTNEKLFFGSGTQLSVL.

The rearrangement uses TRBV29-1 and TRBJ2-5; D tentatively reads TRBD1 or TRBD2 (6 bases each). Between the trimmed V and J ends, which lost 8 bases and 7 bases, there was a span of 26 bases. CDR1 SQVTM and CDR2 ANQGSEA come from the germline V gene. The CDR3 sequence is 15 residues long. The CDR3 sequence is CSSEGGQGSLGTQYF. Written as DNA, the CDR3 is TGCAGCTCAGAAGGGGGGCAGGGGAGCTTAGGGACCCAGTACTTC.

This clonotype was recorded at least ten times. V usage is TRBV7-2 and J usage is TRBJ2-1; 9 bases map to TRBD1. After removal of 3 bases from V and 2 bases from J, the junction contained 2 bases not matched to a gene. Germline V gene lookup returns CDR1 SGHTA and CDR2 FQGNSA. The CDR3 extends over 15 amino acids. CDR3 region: CASSFDRGAYNEQFF. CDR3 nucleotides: TGTGCCAGCAGCTTCGACAGGGGGGCCTACAATGAGCAGTTCTTC. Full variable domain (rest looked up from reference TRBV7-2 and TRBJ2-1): GAGVSQSPSNKVTEKGKDVELRCDPISGHTALYWYRQSLGQGLEFLIYFQGNSAPDKSGLPSDRFSAERTGGSVSTLTIQRTQQEDSAVYLCASSFDRGAYNEQFFGPGTRLTVL.

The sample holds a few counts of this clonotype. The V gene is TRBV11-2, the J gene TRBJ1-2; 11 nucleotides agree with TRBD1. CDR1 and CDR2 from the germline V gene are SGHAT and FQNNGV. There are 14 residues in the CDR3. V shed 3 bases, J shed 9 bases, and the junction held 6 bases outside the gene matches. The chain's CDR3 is CASSFTGTGGCYTF. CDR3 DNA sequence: TGTGCCAGCAGCTTTACCGGGACAGGGGGATGCTACACCTTC.

In nucleotides, the CDR3 is TGTGCCAGCAGCCCCGACGGGGGGTCGGCATACTACGAGCAGTACTTC. Translated: CASSPDGGSAYYEQYF. J is TRBJ2-7 and V is TRBV4-2; 7 nucleotides match TRBD2. Trimming took 4 bases from V and 3 from J; bases not matched to a gene: 12. Germline V gives CDR1 LGHNA, CDR2 YNFKEQ. CDR3 length: 16 amino acids.